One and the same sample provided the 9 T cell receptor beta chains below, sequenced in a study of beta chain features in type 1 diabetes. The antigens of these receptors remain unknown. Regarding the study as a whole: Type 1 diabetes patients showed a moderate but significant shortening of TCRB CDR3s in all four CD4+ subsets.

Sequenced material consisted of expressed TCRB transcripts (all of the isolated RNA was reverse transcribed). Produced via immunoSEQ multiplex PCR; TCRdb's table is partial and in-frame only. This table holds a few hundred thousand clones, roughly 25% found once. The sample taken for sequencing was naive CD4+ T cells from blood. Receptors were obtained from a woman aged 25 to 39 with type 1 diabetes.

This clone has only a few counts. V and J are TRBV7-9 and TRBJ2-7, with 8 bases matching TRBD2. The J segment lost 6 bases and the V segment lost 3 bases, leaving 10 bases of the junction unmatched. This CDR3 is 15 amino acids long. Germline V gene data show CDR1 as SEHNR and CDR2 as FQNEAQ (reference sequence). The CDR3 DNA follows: TGTGCCAGCAGCTTTAGGGGGACTAGAGCCTCCGAGCAGTACTTC. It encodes CASSFRGTRASEQYF.

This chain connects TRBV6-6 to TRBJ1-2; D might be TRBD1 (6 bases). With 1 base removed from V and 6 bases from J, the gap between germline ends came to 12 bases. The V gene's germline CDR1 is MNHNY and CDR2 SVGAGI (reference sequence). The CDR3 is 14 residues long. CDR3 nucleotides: TGTGCCAGCAGTTACTTCCTAGGGACAAATGGCTACACCTTC. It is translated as CASSYFLGTNGYTF.

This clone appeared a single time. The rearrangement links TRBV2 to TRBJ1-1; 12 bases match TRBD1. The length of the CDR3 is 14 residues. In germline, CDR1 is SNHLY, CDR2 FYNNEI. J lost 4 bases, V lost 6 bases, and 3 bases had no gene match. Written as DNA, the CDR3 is TGTGCCAGCAGGGGGACAGGGGGCGTCACTGAAGCTTTCTTT. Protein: CASRGTGGVTEAFF. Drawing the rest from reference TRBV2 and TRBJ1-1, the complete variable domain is EPEVTQTPSHQVTQMGQEVILRCVPISNHLYFYWYRQILGQKVEFLVSFYNNEISEKSEIFDDQFSVERPDGSNFTLKIRSTKLEDSAMYFCASRGTGGVTEAFFGQGTRLTVV.

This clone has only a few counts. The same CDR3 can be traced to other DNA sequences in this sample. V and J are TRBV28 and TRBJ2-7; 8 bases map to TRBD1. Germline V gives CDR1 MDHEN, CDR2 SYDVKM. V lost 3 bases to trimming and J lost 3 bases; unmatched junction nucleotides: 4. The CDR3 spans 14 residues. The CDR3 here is CASSFLGQGYEQYF. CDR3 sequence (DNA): TGTGCCAGCAGTTTCCTTGGACAGGGCTACGAGCAGTACTTC.

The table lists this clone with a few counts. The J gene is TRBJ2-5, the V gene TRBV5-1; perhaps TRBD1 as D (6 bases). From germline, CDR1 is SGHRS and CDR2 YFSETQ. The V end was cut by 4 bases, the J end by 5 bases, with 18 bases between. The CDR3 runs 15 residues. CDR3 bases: TGCGCCAGCAGCACCGACCCACAGGGTATGGAGACCCAGTACTTC. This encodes CASSTDPQGMETQYF.

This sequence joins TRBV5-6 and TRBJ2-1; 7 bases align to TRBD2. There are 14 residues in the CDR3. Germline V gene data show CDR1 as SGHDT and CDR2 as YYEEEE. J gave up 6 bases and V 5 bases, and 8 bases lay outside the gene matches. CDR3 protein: CASRTGGALNEQFF. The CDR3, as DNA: TGTGCCAGCAGAACGGGGGGAGCTCTCAATGAGCAGTTCTTC.

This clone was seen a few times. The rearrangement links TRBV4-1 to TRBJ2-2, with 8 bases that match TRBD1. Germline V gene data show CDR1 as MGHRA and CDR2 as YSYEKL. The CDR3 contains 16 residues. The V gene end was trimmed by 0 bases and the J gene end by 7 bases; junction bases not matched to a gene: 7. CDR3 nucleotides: TGCGCCAGCAGCCAAGAAGGACAGGGCACCGGCGGGGAGCTGTTTTTT. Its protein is CASSQEGQGTGGELFF.

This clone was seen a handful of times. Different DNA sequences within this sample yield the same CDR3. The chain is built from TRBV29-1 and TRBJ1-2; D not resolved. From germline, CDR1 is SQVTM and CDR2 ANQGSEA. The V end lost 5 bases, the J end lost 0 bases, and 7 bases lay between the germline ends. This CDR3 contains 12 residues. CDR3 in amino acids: CSVSVANYGYTF. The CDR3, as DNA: TGCAGCGTTTCGGTGGCTAACTATGGCTACACCTTC.

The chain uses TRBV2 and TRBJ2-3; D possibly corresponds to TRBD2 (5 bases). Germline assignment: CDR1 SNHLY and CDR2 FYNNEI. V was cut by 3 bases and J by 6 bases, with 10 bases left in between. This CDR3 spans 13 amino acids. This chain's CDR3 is CASSDGGKDTQYF. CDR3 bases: TGTGCCAGCAGTGATGGAGGAAAGGATACGCAGTATTTT.